Listed here is a single TCR beta chain. The target antigen is unknown. These data come from a study of graft-versus-host responses after intestinal transplantation. TCRdb's table, derived via immunoSEQ multiplex PCR, lists solely in-frame clones and lacks some. The top ten clones hold over 0.055% of a sample with 99,000 or so clones, about 90% of them seen once. The CDR3 has 15 amino acids. Germline V gives CDR1 LNHNV, CDR2 YYDKDF (reference sequence). Trimming took 1 base from V and 4 from J, leaving 13 bases between them. This material consisted of unstimulated CD8+ T cells sorted from spleen or lymph node cells, taken before transplant. This receptor was taken from a human donor who was the organ donor for an intestinal transplant. The chain combines TRBV15 with TRBJ1-2; weak D call: TRBD1 (6 bases). In DNA, the CDR3 is TGTGCCACCAGCAGAGGGGGGGGCGGGGTCTATGGCTACACCTTC. Encoded protein: CATSRGGGGVYGYTF.